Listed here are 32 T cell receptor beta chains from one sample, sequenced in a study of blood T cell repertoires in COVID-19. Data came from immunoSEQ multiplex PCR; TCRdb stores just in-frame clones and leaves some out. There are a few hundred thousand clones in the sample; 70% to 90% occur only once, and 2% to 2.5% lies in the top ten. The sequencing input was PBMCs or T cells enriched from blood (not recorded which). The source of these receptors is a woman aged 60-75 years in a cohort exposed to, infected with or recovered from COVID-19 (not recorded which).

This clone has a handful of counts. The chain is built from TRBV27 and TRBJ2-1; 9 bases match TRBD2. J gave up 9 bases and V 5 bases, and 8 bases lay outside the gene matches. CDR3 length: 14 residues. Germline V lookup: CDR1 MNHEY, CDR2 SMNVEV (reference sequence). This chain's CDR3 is CASSPGLANIEQFF. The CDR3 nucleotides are TGTGCCAGCAGTCCGGGACTAGCCAACATTGAGCAGTTCTTC.

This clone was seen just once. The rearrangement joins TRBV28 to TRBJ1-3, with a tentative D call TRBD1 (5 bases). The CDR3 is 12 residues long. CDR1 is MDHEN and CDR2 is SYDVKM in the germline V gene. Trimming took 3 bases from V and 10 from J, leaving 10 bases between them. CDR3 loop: CASSFEGRTIYF. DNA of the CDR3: TGTGCCAGCAGTTTTGAGGGGAGGACCATATATTTT.

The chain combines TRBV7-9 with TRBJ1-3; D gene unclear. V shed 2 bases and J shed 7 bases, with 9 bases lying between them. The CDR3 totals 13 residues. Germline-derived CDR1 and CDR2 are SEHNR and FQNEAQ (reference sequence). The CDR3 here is CASSLMSGNTIYF. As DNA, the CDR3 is TGTGCCAGCAGCTTAATGAGTGGTAACACCATATATTTT.

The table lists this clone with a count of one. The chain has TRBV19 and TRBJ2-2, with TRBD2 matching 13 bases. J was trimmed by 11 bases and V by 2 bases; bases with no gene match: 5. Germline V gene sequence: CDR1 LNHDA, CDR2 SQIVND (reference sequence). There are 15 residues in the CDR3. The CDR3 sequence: CASSIPTSGGAELFF. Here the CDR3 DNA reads TGTGCCAGTAGTATACCAACTAGCGGGGGGGCAGAGCTGTTTTTT. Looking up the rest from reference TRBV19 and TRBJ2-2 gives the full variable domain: DGGITQSPKYLFRKEGQNVTLSCEQNLNHDAMYWYRQDPGQGLRLIYYSQIVNDFQKGDIAEGYSVSREKKESFPLTVTSAQKNPTAFYLCASSIPTSGGAELFFGEGSRLTVL.

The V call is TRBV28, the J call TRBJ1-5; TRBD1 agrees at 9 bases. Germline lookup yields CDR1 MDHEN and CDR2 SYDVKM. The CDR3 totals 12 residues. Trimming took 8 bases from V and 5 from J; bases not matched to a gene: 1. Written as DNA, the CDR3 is TGTGCCAGCGGGACAGGGTATCAGCCCCAGCATTTT. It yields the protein CASGTGYQPQHF.

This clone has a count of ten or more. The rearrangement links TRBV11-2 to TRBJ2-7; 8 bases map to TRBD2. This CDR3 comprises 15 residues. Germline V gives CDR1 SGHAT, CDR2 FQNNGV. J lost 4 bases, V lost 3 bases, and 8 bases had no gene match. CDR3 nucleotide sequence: TGTGCCAGCAGCTTGTTGACGGGACTAGGTTACGAGCAGTACTTC. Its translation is CASSLLTGLGYEQYF.

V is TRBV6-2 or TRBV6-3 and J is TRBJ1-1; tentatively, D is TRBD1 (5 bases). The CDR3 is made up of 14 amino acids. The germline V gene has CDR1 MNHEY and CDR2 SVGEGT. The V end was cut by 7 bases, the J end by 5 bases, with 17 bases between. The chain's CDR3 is CASNPGQGRTEAFF. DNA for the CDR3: TGTGCCAGCAACCCCGGCCAGGGAAGGACTGAAGCTTTCTTT.

CDR3 protein: CSVRRTGVNYGYTF. DNA of the CDR3: TGCAGCGTCCGACGGACAGGGGTAAACTATGGCTACACCTTC. This rearrangement joins TRBV29-1 to TRBJ1-2, with TRBD1 identical over 9 bases. V was pared by 6 bases and J by 2 bases, with 7 bases of the junction left unmatched. This CDR3 has 14 amino acids. Germline V CDR1 and CDR2: SQVTM, ANQGSEA.

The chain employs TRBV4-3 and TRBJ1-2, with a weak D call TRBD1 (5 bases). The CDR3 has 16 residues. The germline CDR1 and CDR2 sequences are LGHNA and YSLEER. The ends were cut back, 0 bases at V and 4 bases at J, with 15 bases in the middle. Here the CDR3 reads CASSQDRAGFAYGYTF. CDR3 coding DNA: TGCGCCAGCAGCCAAGATCGGGCAGGGTTCGCCTATGGCTACACCTTC.

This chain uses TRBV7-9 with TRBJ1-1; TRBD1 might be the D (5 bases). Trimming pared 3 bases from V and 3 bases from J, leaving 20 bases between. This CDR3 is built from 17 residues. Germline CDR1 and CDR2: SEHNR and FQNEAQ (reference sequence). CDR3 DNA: TGTGCCAGCAGCTTCTCAACGGGAGGGGTTGTGGACACTGAAGCTTTCTTT. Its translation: CASSFSTGGVVDTEAFF.

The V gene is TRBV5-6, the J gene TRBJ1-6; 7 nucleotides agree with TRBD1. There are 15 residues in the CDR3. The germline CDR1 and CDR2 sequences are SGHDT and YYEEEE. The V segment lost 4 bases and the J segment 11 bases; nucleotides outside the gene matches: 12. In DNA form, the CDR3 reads TGTGCCAGCAGCAGTACGACAGGGCCAAGTCCACCCCTCCACTTT. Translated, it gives CASSSTTGPSPPLHF. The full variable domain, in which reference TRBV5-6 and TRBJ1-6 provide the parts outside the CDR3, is DAGVTQSPTHLIKTRGQQVTLRCSPKSGHDTVSWYQQALGQGPQFIFQYYEEEERQRGNFPDRFSGHQFPNYSSELNVNALLLGDSALYLCASSSTTGPSPPLHFGNGTRLTVT.

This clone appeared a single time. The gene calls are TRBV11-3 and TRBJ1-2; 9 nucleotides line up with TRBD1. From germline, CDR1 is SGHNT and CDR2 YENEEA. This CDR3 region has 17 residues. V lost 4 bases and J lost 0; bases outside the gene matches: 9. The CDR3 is CASSYRDREGPNYGYTF. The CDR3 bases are TGTGCCAGCAGCTACCGGGACAGGGAAGGACCTAACTATGGCTACACCTTC.

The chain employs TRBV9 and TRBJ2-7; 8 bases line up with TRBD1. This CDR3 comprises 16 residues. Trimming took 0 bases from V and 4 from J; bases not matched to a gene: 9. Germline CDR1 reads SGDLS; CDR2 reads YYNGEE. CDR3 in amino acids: CASSVAGTGGNYEQYF. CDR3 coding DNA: TGTGCCAGCAGCGTAGCTGGTACAGGGGGAAATTACGAGCAGTACTTC.

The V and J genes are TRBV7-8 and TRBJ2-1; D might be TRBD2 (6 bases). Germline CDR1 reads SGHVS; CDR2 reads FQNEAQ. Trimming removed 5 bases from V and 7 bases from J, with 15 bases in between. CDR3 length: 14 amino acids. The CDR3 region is CASSGGKDGNEQFF. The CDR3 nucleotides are TGTGCCAGCAGCGGCGGGAAGGACGGGAATGAGCAGTTCTTC.

The CDR3 bases are TGCGCCAGCAGCTTGGGACAGAGTCCCTACGAGCAGTACTTC. This gives the protein CASSLGQSPYEQYF. This rearrangement joins TRBV5-1 to TRBJ2-7, with D perhaps TRBD1 (5 bases). The length of the CDR3 is 14 residues. The germline V and J ends were trimmed by 0 bases and 2 bases, with 9 bases remaining between them. CDR1 is SGHRS, CDR2 YFSETQ, per germline. Supplemented by reference TRBV5-1 and TRBJ2-7, the full variable domain reads KAGVTQTPRYLIKTRGQQVTLSCSPISGHRSVSWYQQTPGQGLQFLFEYFSETQRNKGNFPGRFSGRQFSNSRSEMNVSTLELGDSALYLCASSLGQSPYEQYFGPGTRLTVT.

Written as DNA, the CDR3 is TGTGCCAGCAGCGTCCGACTAGCGGGAGATGAGACCCAGTACTTC. This gives the protein CASSVRLAGDETQYF. The chain uses TRBV5-4 and TRBJ2-5; TRBD2 matches 12 bases. The V gene end was trimmed by 4 bases and the J gene end by 5 bases; junction bases not matched to a gene: 6. The germline V gene encodes CDR1 SGHNT and CDR2 YYREEE (reference sequence). This CDR3 has 15 amino acids.

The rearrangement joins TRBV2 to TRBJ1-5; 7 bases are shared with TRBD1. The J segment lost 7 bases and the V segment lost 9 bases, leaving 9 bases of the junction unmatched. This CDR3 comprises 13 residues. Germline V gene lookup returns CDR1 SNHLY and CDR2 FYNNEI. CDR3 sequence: CASLQGLGQPQHF. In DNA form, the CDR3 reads TGTGCCAGTCTACAGGGGTTAGGGCAGCCCCAGCATTTT. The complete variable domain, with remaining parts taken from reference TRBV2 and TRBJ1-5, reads EPEVTQTPSHQVTQMGQEVILRCVPISNHLYFYWYRQILGQKVEFLVSFYNNEISEKSEIFDDQFSVERPDGSNFTLKIRSTKLEDSAMYFCASLQGLGQPQHFGDGTRLSIL.

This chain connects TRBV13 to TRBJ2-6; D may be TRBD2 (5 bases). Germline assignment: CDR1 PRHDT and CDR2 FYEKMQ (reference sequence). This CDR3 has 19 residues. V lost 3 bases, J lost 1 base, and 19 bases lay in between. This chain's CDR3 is CASSFTLRAGGSGANVLTF. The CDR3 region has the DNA TGTGCCAGCAGCTTTACTTTACGGGCAGGAGGTTCTGGGGCCAACGTCCTGACTTTC. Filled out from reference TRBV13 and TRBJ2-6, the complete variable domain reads AAGVIQSPRHLIKEKRETATLKCYPIPRHDTVYWYQQGPGQDPQFLISFYEKMQSDKGSIPDRFSAQQFSDYHSELNMSSLELGDSALYFCASSFTLRAGGSGANVLTFGAGSRLTVL.

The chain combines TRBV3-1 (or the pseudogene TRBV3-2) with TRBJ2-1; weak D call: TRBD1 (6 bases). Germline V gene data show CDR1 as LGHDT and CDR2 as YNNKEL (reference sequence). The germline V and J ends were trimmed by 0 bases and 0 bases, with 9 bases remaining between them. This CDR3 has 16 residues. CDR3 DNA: TGTGCCAGCAGCCAAGAGATGGACAGCTCCTACAATGAGCAGTTCTTC. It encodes CASSQEMDSSYNEQFF.

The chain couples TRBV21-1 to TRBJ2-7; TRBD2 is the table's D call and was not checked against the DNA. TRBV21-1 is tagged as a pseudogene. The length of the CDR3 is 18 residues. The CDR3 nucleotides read TGTGCCAGCAGGATTCCGGGACTAGCGGGTATCCCTCCCTACGAGCAGTACTTC. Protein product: CASRIPGLAGIPPYEQYF.

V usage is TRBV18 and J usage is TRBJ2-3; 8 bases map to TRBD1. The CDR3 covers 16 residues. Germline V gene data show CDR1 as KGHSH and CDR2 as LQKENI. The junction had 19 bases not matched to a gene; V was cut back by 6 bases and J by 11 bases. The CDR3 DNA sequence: TGTGCCAGCTCGGATACCGGGACAGGTTACCGGATGGAGCAGTATTTT. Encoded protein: CASSDTGTGYRMEQYF.

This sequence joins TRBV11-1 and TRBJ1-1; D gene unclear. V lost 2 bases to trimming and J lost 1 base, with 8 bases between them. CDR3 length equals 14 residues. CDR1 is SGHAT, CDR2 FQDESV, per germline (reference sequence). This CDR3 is CASSLIRGNTEAFF. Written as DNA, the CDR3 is TGTGCCAGCAGCTTAATTAGAGGGAACACTGAAGCTTTCTTT.

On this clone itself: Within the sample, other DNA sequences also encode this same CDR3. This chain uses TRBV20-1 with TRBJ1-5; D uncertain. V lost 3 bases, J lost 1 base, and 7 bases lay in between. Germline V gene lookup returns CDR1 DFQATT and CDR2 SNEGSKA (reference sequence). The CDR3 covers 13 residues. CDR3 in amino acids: CSASRGSNQPQHF. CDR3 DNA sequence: TGCAGTGCTAGTCGAGGGAGCAATCAGCCCCAGCATTTT.

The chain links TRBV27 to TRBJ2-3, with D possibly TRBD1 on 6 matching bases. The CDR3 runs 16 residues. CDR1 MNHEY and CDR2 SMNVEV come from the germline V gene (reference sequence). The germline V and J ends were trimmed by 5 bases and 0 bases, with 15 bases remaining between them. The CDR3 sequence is CASSAYRDTSTDTQYF. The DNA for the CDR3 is TGTGCCAGCAGTGCCTACCGGGACACTAGCACAGATACGCAGTATTTT.

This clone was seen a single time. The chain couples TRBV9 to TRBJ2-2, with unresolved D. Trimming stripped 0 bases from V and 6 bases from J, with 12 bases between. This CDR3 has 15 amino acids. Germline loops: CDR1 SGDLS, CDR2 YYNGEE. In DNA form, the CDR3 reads TGTGCCAGCAGCGTAGAGTCTAGTCTAGCCGGGGAGCTGTTTTTT. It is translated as CASSVESSLAGELFF.

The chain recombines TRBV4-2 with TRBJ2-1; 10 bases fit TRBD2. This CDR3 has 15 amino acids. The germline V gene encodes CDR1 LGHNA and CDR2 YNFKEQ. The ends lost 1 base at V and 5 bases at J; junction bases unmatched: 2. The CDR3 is CASSQVTSGNNEQFF. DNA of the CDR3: TGTGCCAGCAGCCAAGTCACTAGCGGGAACAATGAGCAGTTCTTC.

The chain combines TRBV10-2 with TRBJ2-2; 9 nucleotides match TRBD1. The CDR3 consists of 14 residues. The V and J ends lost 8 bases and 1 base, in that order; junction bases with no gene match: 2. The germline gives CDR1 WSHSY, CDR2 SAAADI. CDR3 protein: CASGTGWNTGELFF. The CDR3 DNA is TGCGCCAGCGGGACAGGGTGGAACACCGGGGAGCTGTTTTTT.

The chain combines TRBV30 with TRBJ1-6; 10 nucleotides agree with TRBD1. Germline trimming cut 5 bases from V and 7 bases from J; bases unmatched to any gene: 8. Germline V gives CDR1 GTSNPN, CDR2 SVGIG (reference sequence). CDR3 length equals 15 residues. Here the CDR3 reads CAWRQGAMGNSPLHF. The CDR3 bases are TGTGCCTGGCGACAGGGGGCTATGGGGAATTCACCCCTCCACTTT. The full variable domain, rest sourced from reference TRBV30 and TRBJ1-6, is SQTIHQWPATLVQPVGSPLSLECTVEGTSNPNLYWYRQAAGRGLQLLFYSVGIGQISSEVPQNLSASRPQDRQFILSSKKLLLSDSGFYLCAWRQGAMGNSPLHFGNGTRLTVT.

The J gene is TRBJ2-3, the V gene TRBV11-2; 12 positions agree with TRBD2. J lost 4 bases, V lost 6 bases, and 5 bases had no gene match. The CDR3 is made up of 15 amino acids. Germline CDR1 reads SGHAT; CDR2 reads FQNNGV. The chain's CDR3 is CASRPSGRAADTQYF. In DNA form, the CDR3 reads TGTGCCAGCAGACCTAGCGGGAGGGCCGCAGATACGCAGTATTTT.

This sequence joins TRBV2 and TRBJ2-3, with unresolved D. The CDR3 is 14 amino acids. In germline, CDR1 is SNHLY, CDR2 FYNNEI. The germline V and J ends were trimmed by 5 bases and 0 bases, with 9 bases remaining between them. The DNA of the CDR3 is TGTGCCAGCAGTTACACCCAGAGCACAGATACGCAGTATTTT. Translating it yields CASSYTQSTDTQYF.

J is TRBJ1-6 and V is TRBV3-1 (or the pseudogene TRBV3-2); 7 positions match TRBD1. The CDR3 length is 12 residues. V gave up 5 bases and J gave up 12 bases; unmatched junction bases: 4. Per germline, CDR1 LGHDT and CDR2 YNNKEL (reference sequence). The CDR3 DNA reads TGTGCCAGCAGCAACCAGGGGGAACCCCTCCACTTT. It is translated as CASSNQGEPLHF.

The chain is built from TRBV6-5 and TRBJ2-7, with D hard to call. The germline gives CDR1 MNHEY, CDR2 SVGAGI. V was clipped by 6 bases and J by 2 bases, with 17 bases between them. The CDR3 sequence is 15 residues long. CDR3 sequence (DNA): TGTGCCAGCAGCTTAGGAGTCGGGTTAGCCTACGAGCAGTACTTC. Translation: CASSLGVGLAYEQYF.